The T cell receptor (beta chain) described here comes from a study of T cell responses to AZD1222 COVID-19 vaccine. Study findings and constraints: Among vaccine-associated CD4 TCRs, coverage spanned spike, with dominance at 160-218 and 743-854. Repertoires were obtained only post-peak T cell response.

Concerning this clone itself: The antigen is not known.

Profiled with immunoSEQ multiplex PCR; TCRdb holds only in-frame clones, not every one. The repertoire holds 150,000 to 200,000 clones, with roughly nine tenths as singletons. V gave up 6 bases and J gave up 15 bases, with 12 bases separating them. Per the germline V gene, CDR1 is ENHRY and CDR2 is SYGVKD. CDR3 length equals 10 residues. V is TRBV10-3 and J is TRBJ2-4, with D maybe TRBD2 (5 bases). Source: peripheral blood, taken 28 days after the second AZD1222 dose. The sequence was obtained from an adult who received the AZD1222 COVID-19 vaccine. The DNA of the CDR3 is TGTGCCATCAGACGGGCCCGGGGGTACTTC. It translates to CAIRRARGYF.